These T cell receptor beta chains were read from a single sample in a study of CD4 T cells in relation to SARS-CoV-2 and coronaviruses. Data came from immunoSEQ multiplex PCR; TCRdb stores just in-frame clones and leaves some out. The data hold about 11,000 clones, with around 86% observed a single time. Sequencing was performed on naive CD4+ T cells from PBMCs. These receptors all come from an adult with COVID-19. CDR3s include the opening cysteine and the closing phenylalanine or tryptophan. D genes are given only for firm matches. Part of the rows lack a size; the others show once, few, many or a class for expanded clones.

clone_size	v_call	j_call	d_call	cdr3_aa
-	TRBV9	TRBJ1-3	-	CASSVGSSGNTIYF
-	TRBV21-1	TRBJ2-5	-	CASSKVGGGTEGCETQYF
few	TRBV2	TRBJ2-3	-	CASSDTYTDTQYF
-	TRBV5-4	TRBJ1-4	TRBD1	CASSRQGAVTNEKLFF
-	TRBV6-2/TRBV6-3	TRBJ2-7	TRBD1	CASSKDRGPTLEQYF
-	TRBV5-1	TRBJ2-5	-	CASSLVQGTQETQYF
few	TRBV5-8	TRBJ2-2	TRBD2	CASSPGLAERWRGSPGELFF
-	TRBV3-1/TRBV3-2	TRBJ1-4	-	CASSQEGGFEKLFF
-	TRBV5-8	TRBJ1-6	-	CASSIRGPANSPLHF
-	TRBV7-2	TRBJ2-3	TRBD2	CASSFRTSGVLTDTQYF
-	TRBV3-1/TRBV3-2	TRBJ2-1	TRBD2	CASSQPSGLAQFF
-	TRBV5-1	TRBJ2-1	-	CASSPGTGGYNEQFF
-	TRBV27	TRBJ2-1	TRBD2	CASTPRGADNEQFF
-	TRBV5-1	TRBJ1-6	TRBD1	CASSSGQSSYNSPLHF
-	TRBV5-5	TRBJ1-3	-	CASSLDWGSGNTIYF
-	TRBV6-5	TRBJ2-2	-	CASSYKGQTSPGELFF
-	TRBV15	TRBJ1-5	TRBD1	CATSRPLSQGANQPQHF
-	TRBV24-1	TRBJ2-7	-	CATSDSRGTSSYEQYF
-	TRBV5-4	TRBJ1-1	-	CASSLTAGYTEAFF
-	TRBV6-2/TRBV6-3	TRBJ1-4	-	CASSRDGNEKLFF
once	TRBV6-5	TRBJ2-1	-	CASTLNGAIVNEQFF
-	TRBV7-2	TRBJ2-5	-	CASSQRRGGLETQYF
-	TRBV28	TRBJ2-7	TRBD1	CASSLVGTGGYEQYF
-	TRBV6-1	TRBJ2-4	TRBD1	CASSVTPGQGTTKNIQYF
once	TRBV5-1	TRBJ1-5	TRBD1	CASSLDGTGGQPQHF
once	TRBV11-2	TRBJ2-6	TRBD1	CASSYGTVTVGANVLTF
-	TRBV11-3	TRBJ1-3	-	CASSAGLETGNTIYF